This T cell receptor (beta chain) came from a study of blood T cell repertoires in COVID-19 (dated by TCRdb to between 2020 and 2021). In the study overall: The collaborator samples originated in the United States, Italy and Spain and spanned the acute and convalescent phases of COVID-19. The prospective study material was composed of cDNA or gDNA derived from T cells, B-cell-depleted T cells, or PBMCs. Subjects who had been exposed to COVID-19, were actively infected with it, or had recovered from it provided the deeply sampled blood TCRbeta repertoires that made up the dataset. The repertoires were made available in a free public database intended to serve as a resource for research on the immune response to SARS-CoV-2. Samples were obtained from the ongoing ImmuneRACE study (first 160 participants) and from over 1,000 subjects provided by 6 global collaborators. Nearly every sample came with metadata listing a de-identified subject ID, COVID-19 status, age in years and sex. Where available, HLA class I and class II types were taken from metadata supplied by the sample provider and were not determined by assay-based typing. The paper as a whole reports these results and caveats: The amount of clinical and demographic metadata varied by source and participant and was provided uncurated.

TCRbeta CDR3 regions were amplified from genomic DNA by means of the immunoSEQ Assay, a bias-controlled multiplex PCR. From the authors' description of their analysis: The number of nucleated cells in each sample was estimated from the amplification of reference gene primers within the assay. To quantify the absolute abundance of each unique TCRbeta CDR3 rearrangement, sequence reads were collapsed and filtered. For each sample, productive Simpson clonality was calculated by taking the square root of Simpson's diversity index across productive rearrangements. TCRdb retrieved this table from immuneACCESS and kept in-frame rearrangements only. Not all clones are present; in checked studies, unresolved V genes account for under half, and no reason is known for the remainder. D and trimming were read from the DNA, whereas the V and J calls and clone size are those reported in that table. In all, the sample holds roughly 280,000 clones, and less than 90% of those were seen once. Less than 3% of the sample is in the top ten clones.

Participants in the prospective study were aged roughly 18 to 89 years, lived in about two dozen United States geographic areas, and enrolled through a virtual design. In the prospective study, cohorts were assigned on the basis of participant-reported clinical history obtained from a screening survey and a study questionnaire. For ImmuneRACE Cohort 3, a participant was defined as recovered based on two consecutive negative NP/OP PCR tests, clearance by a healthcare professional, or resolution of symptoms. Each participant in the prospective study had whole blood, serum and a nasopharyngeal or oropharyngeal swab collected by mobile phlebotomists. Prospective study participants could optionally give additional blood draws and questionnaires over a roughly two-month period. Before DNA extraction, prospective study blood samples were shipped either frozen or at room temperature. A remark on this clone: The antigen this receptor binds is unknown. The input lacks base qualities; no much larger clone sits a single base away.

Spanning cysteine to phenylalanine, the CDR3 consists of 14 amino acids. Only the CDR3 DNA is retained, 42 bases long and in frame from the first base. CDR1 is given as MDHEN and CDR2 as SYDVKM, both from the germline V gene. Trimming takes 5 bases off V and 7 bases off J; junction bases not matched to a gene: 9. This sequence originates from a woman in her forties or fifties who had recovered from COVID-19. The rearranged segments are TRBV28 and TRBJ1-2; TRBD1 lines up with 8 middle nucleotides. The sample comprised PBMCs or T cells enriched from blood (not recorded which). For the CDR3, the sequence is CASSPGQGGGGYTF. The sequenced DNA: TGTGCCAGCAGTCCCGGACAGGGTGGTGGTGGCTACACCTTC.